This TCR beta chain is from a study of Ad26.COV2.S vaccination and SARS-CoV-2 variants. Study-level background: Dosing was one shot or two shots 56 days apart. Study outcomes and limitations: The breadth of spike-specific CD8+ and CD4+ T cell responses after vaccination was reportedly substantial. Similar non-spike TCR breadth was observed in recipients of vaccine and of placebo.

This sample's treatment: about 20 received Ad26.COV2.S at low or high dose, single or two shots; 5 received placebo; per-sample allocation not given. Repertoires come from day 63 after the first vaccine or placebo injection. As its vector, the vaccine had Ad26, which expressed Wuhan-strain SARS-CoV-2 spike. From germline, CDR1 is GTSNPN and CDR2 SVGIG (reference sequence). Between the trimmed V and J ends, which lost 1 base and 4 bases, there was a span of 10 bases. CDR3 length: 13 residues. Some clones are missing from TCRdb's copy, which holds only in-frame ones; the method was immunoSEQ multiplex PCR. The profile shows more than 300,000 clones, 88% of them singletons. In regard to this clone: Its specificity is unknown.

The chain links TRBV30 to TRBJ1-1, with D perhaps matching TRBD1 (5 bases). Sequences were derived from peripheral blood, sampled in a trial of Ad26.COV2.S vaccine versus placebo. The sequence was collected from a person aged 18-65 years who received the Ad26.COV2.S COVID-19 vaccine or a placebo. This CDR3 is CAWSDGDGTEAFF. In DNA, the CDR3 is TGTGCCTGGAGTGATGGGGACGGCACTGAAGCTTTCTTT.